What follows is one T cell receptor (beta chain) and its context. The sample is drawn from a study of T cell changes during pregnancy in multiple sclerosis. This CDR3 has 17 residues. V was clipped by 4 bases and J by 0 bases, with 18 bases between them. From germline, CDR1 is LNHDA and CDR2 SQIVND (reference sequence). The data were produced by immunoSEQ multiplex PCR, yet TCRdb's version contains in-frame clones alone and is incomplete. The table has more than 55,000 clones, roughly 94% seen once; the top ten hold about 3%. The rearrangement uses TRBV19 and TRBJ1-1; tentatively, D is TRBD1 (5 bases). The TCR was taken from a female donor with multiple sclerosis, enrolled in a pregnancy study. The sequencing here drew on CD8+ T cells from peripheral blood mononuclear cells, taken in the third trimester of pregnancy. The CDR3 DNA follows: TGTGCCAGTAGTAACTGGGTGGGGCCCTTAATGAACACTGAAGCTTTCTTT. The encoded protein is CASSNWVGPLMNTEAFF.